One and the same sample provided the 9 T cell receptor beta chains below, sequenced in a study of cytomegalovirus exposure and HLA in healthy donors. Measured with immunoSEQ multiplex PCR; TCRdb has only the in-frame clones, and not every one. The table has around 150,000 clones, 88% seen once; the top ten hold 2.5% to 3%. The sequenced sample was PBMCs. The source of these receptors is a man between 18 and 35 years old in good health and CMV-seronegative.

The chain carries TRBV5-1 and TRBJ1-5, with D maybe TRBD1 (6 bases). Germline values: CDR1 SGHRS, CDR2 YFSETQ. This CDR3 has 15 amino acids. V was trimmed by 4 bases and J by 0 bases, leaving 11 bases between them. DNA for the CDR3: TGCGCCAGCAGCATTGGACAGTATAGCAATCAGCCCCAGCATTTT. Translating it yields CASSIGQYSNQPQHF.

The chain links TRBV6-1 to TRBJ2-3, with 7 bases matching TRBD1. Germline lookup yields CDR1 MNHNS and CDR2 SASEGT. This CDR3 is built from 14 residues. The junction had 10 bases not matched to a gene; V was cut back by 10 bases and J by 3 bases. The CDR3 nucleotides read TGTGCCAAACCAATGACGACAGGGACAGATACGCAGTATTTT. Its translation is CAKPMTTGTDTQYF.

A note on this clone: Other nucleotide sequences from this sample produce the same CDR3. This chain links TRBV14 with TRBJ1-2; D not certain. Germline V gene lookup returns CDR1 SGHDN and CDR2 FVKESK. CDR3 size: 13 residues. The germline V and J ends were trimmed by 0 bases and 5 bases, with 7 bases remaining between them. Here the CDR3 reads CASSQDRGYGYTF. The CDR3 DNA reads TGTGCCAGCAGCCAAGATAGAGGGTATGGCTACACCTTC.

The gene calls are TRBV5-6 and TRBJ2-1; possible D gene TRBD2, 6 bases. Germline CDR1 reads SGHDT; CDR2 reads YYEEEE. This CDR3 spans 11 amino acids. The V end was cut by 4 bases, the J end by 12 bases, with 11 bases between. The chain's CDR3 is CASSSGTLQFF. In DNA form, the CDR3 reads TGTGCCAGCAGCAGTGGGACTCTGCAGTTCTTC. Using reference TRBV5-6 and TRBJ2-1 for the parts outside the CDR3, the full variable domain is DAGVTQSPTHLIKTRGQQVTLRCSPKSGHDTVSWYQQALGQGPQFIFQYYEEEERQRGNFPDRFSGHQFPNYSSELNVNALLLGDSALYLCASSSGTLQFFGPGTRLTVL.

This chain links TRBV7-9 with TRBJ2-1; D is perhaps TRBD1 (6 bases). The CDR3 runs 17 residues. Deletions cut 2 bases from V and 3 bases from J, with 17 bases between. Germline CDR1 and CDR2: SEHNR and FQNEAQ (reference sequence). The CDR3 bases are TGTGCCAGCAGCTTACCTGTTCGGGACAACCTCTACAATGAGCAGTTCTTC. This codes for CASSLPVRDNLYNEQFF.

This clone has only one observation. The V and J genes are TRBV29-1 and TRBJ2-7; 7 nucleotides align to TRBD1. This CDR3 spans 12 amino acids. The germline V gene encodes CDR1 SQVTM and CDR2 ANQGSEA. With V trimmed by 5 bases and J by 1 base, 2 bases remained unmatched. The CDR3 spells CSVLTGSYEQYV. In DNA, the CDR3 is TGCAGCGTTCTGACAGGGTCCTACGAGCAGTACGTC.

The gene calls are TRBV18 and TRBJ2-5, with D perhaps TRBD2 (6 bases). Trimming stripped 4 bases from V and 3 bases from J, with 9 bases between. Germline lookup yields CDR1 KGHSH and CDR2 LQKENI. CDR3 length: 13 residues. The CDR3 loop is CASSLLAEETQYF. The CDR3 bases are TGTGCCAGCTCACTACTAGCCGAAGAGACCCAGTACTTC. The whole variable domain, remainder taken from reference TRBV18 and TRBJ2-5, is NAGVMQNPRHLVRRRGQEARLRCSPMKGHSHVYWYRQLPEEGLKFMVYLQKENIIDESGMPKERFSAEFPKEGPSILRIQQVVRGDSAAYFCASSLLAEETQYFGPGTRLLVL.

The CDR3 sequence is CASSAGTGNNEQYF. DNA of the CDR3: TGTGCCAGCAGCGCCGGGACAGGGAACAACGAGCAGTACTTC. This chain uses TRBV9 with TRBJ2-7; 9 bases align to TRBD1. Germline V gene sequence: CDR1 SGDLS, CDR2 YYNGEE. Trimming took 3 bases from V and 5 from J; bases not matched to a gene: 6. The CDR3 sequence is 14 residues long. Full variable domain (outside the CDR3, taken from reference TRBV9 and TRBJ2-7): DSGVTQTPKHLITATGQRVTLRCSPRSGDLSVYWYQQSLDQGLQFLIQYYNGEERAKGNILERFSAQQFPDLHSELNLSSLELGDSALYFCASSAGTGNNEQYFGPGTRLTVT.

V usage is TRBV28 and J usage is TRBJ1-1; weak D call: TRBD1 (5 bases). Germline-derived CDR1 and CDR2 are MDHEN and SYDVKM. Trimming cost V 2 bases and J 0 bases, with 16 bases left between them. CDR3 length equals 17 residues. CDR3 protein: CASSLNPKGQVNTEAFF. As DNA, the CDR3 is TGTGCCAGCAGTTTAAACCCCAAGGGGCAAGTGAACACTGAAGCTTTCTTT.